The clone carrying this T cell receptor (beta chain) was seen a few times. This table comes from immunoSEQ multiplex PCR, and its TCRdb copy is limited to in-frame clones, with some not included. The sample holds about 110,000 clones, approximately 84% seen once. This sample was taken from a study of blood T cell repertoires in COVID-19. Study as a whole: COVID-19 samples from acute and convalescent phases originated in the United States, Italy and Spain.

Germline CDR1 is LNHDA and CDR2 is SQIVND (reference sequence). This CDR3 region has 14 residues. V shed 4 bases and J shed 4 bases, with 13 bases lying between them. The chain combines TRBV19 with TRBJ1-2; a possible D gene is TRBD1 (5 bases). Sequencing was performed on peripheral blood. The sequence was obtained from a man aged 40-55 years with acute or convalescent COVID-19. Here the CDR3 reads CASSKEQASYGYTF. CDR3 coding DNA: TGTGCCAGTAGTAAGGAACAGGCTTCCTATGGCTACACCTTC.